What follows are 28 T cell receptor beta chains derived from one specimen sequenced in a study of blood T cell repertoires in COVID-19. Assay: immunoSEQ multiplex PCR; the TCRdb copy retains only in-frame clones and omits some. The table records around 74,000 clones, 90% of them present only once. The sample was peripheral blood. All receptors derive from a woman older than 75 with active or convalescent COVID-19.

In DNA, the CDR3 is TGCAGCGTCGCCCCCTCCTTGGACAGGCCTGGGGCCAACGTCCTGACTTTC. As protein: CSVAPSLDRPGANVLTF. The chain carries TRBV29-1 and TRBJ2-6; 7 bases map to TRBD1. CDR1 is SQVTM, CDR2 ANQGSEA, per germline. The CDR3 extends over 17 amino acids. The V gene end was trimmed by 6 bases and the J gene end by 2 bases; junction bases not matched to a gene: 13. Supplemented by reference TRBV29-1 and TRBJ2-6, the full variable domain reads SAVISQKPSRDICQRGTSLTIQCQVDSQVTMMFWYRQQPGQSLTLIATANQGSEATYESGFVIDKFPISRPNLTFSTLTVSNMSPEDSSIYLCSVAPSLDRPGANVLTFGAGSRLTVL.

The chain couples TRBV7-9 to TRBJ1-2; possible D gene TRBD1, 5 bases. Germline V gives CDR1 SEHNR, CDR2 FQNEAQ (reference sequence). V was pared by 2 bases and J by 0 bases, with 7 bases between. CDR3 length: 14 residues. CDR3 sequence reads: CASSLTGANYGYTF. The CDR3 DNA reads as TGTGCCAGCAGCTTAACAGGAGCTAACTATGGCTACACCTTC.

The table lists this clone with a count of one. The chain recombines TRBV5-6 with TRBJ1-4; TRBD1 agrees at 7 bases. The germline CDR1 and CDR2 sequences are SGHDT and YYEEEE. The CDR3 contains 15 residues. V shed 0 bases, J shed 7 bases, and the junction held 6 bases outside the gene matches. CDR3 protein: CASSLGRTGPEKLFF. In DNA form, the CDR3 reads TGTGCCAGCAGCTTGGGACGGACAGGACCTGAAAAACTGTTTTTT.

The CDR3 DNA sequence: TGTGCCAGCAGCTCCAGGACGGGAGCTAACTATGGCTACACCTTC. Translation gives CASSSRTGANYGYTF. The chain is built from TRBV9 and TRBJ1-2; D remains ambiguous. This CDR3 is 15 amino acids long. The germline V gene has CDR1 SGDLS and CDR2 YYNGEE. V lost 4 bases and J lost 0, with 13 bases in between.

The chain carries TRBV11-2 and TRBJ2-7; TRBD1 might be the D (6 bases). Deletions cut 6 bases from V and 1 base from J, with 16 bases between. The germline V gene has CDR1 SGHAT and CDR2 FQNNGV. This CDR3 is 15 amino acids long. CDR3 sequence (DNA): TGTGCCAGCAGGCATCCCGGGACATCATCCTACGAGCAGTACTTC. Amino acids: CASRHPGTSSYEQYF.

V usage is TRBV19 and J usage is TRBJ2-2; D gene unclear. Germline V gives CDR1 LNHDA, CDR2 SQIVND (reference sequence). This CDR3 comprises 12 residues. The germline V and J ends were trimmed by 7 bases and 2 bases, with 5 bases remaining between them. For the CDR3, the DNA is TGTGCCAGTAATCGTAACACCGGGGAGCTGTTTTTT. It codes for CASNRNTGELFF.

The rearrangement links TRBV18 to TRBJ2-3; 8 positions match TRBD2. The V gene's germline CDR1 is KGHSH and CDR2 LQKENI. J was trimmed by 2 bases and V by 1 base; bases with no gene match: 5. CDR3 length equals 16 residues. The CDR3 is CASSPLSRGDTDTQYF. The CDR3, as DNA: TGTGCCAGCTCACCACTATCGCGGGGGGACACAGATACGCAGTATTTT.

V is TRBV5-5 and J is TRBJ1-2, with 12 bases fitting TRBD1. Trimming removed 5 bases from V and 6 bases from J; junction bases left unmatched: 14. The germline V gene has CDR1 SGHKS and CDR2 YYEKEE (reference sequence). The CDR3 runs to 17 residues. CDR3 protein: CASRRTPGTGGLDGYTF. CDR3 coding DNA: TGTGCCAGCAGACGAACTCCGGGGACAGGGGGCCTTGATGGCTACACCTTC.

The chain recombines TRBV5-6 with TRBJ1-3; a possible D gene is TRBD1 (6 bases). The CDR3 has 14 amino acids. With 2 bases removed from V and 4 bases from J, the gap between germline ends came to 10 bases. Germline CDR1 and CDR2: SGHDT and YYEEEE. The CDR3 region has the DNA TGTGCCAGCAGCTTCGACAGGCGGGGAAACACCATATATTTT. This translates into CASSFDRRGNTIYF. Looking up the rest from reference TRBV5-6 and TRBJ1-3 gives the full variable domain: DAGVTQSPTHLIKTRGQQVTLRCSPKSGHDTVSWYQQALGQGPQFIFQYYEEEERQRGNFPDRFSGHQFPNYSSELNVNALLLGDSALYLCASSFDRRGNTIYFGEGSWLTVV.

This clone was recorded only once. The chain employs TRBV6-5 and TRBJ1-2; 9 positions agree with TRBD1. CDR1 and CDR2 (germline): MNHEY, SVGAGI. Trimming removed 2 bases from V and 2 bases from J; junction bases left unmatched: 6. The CDR3 spans 16 residues. CDR3 bases: TGTGCCAGCAGTTACGGCGGACAGGGGCCCAACTATGGCTACACCTTC. It translates to CASSYGGQGPNYGYTF.

This clone was found a few times. The V gene is TRBV5-1, the J gene TRBJ1-1; tentatively, D is TRBD1 (5 bases). The CDR3 covers 14 residues. Looked up from germline, CDR1 is SGHRS and CDR2 is YFSETQ. Trimming removed 1 base from V and 1 base from J, with 8 bases in between. CDR3 in DNA: TGCGCCAGCAGCTTGTGGGGCCAGAACACTGAAGCTTTCTTT. Its translation: CASSLWGQNTEAFF.

The CDR3 is CASSTGLAGVTGELFF. Written as DNA, the CDR3 is TGTGCCAGCAGCACGGGACTAGCGGGGGTTACCGGGGAGCTGTTTTTT. The chain recombines TRBV5-4 with TRBJ2-2; 14 bases agree with TRBD2. V shed 4 bases and J 5 bases; nucleotides not matched to a gene: 4. This CDR3 has 16 residues. The germline V gene has CDR1 SGHNT and CDR2 YYREEE (reference sequence).

The chain combines TRBV5-1 with TRBJ2-7, with 12 positions matching TRBD2. V lost 4 bases to trimming and J lost 4 bases; unmatched junction nucleotides: 9. Germline V lookup: CDR1 SGHRS, CDR2 YFSETQ. There are 16 residues in the CDR3. The CDR3 DNA sequence: TGCGCCAGCAGCCTGACAACTAGCGGGGGGATTTACGAGCAGTACTTC. Its translation is CASSLTTSGGIYEQYF.

This chain links TRBV28 with TRBJ1-2; 8 positions agree with TRBD1. The V gene's germline CDR1 is MDHEN and CDR2 SYDVKM. V gave up 2 bases and J gave up 4 bases; unmatched junction bases: 9. CDR3 length: 16 residues. The CDR3 DNA sequence: TGTGCCAGCAGTTTAACAGGAGGACAGGGAATCTATGGCTACACCTTC. This encodes CASSLTGGQGIYGYTF.

The gene calls are TRBV27 and TRBJ2-2; 7 nucleotides match TRBD2. J was trimmed by 2 bases and V by 8 bases; bases with no gene match: 5. CDR1 is MNHEY, CDR2 SMNVEV, per germline (reference sequence). CDR3 length: 14 residues. The CDR3 DNA is TGTGCCAGCTCGGCGGGAGTAAACACCGGGGAGCTGTTTTTT. Its translation: CASSAGVNTGELFF.

This clone is termed hyperexpanded. V is TRBV6-5 and J is TRBJ1-2, with D tentatively TRBD1 (6 bases). Germline V gene data show CDR1 as MNHEY and CDR2 as SVGAGI. The CDR3 is made up of 16 amino acids. Trimming removed 4 bases from V and 4 bases from J, with 19 bases in between. The CDR3 loop reads CASSFSTGIGSYGYTF. CDR3 nucleotide sequence: TGTGCCAGCAGTTTCTCAACAGGGATCGGAAGCTATGGCTACACCTTC.

The gene calls are TRBV19 and TRBJ2-4; 12 bases map to TRBD1. Trimming cost V 6 bases and J 5 bases; bases outside gene matches: 2. The CDR3 has 14 amino acids. Germline V gene sequence: CDR1 LNHDA, CDR2 SQIVND (reference sequence). Written as DNA, the CDR3 is TGTGCCAGTAGGGGGACAGGGGGCGAAAACATTCAGTACTTC. It codes for CASRGTGGENIQYF.

This rearrangement joins TRBV19 to TRBJ1-2, with TRBD1 matching over 12 bases. Germline V CDR1 and CDR2: LNHDA, SQIVND (reference sequence). CDR3 size: 14 residues. Losses at the gene ends were 3 bases for V and 7 bases for J; bases not matched to a gene: 3. The CDR3 DNA reads TGTGCCAGTAGTATGGGACAGGGGGCCCTTGGCTACACCTTC. This gives the protein CASSMGQGALGYTF.

The rearrangement links TRBV5-1 to TRBJ2-2, with a possible D match to TRBD2 (6 bases). CDR3 length: 14 residues. Germline CDR1 reads SGHRS; CDR2 reads YFSETQ. V lost 3 bases to trimming and J lost 3 bases, with 9 bases between them. In nucleotides, the CDR3 is TGCGCCAGCAGCTGGACTACCTACACCGGGGAGCTGTTTTTT. It codes for CASSWTTYTGELFF. Drawing the rest from reference TRBV5-1 and TRBJ2-2, the complete variable domain is KAGVTQTPRYLIKTRGQQVTLSCSPISGHRSVSWYQQTPGQGLQFLFEYFSETQRNKGNFPGRFSGRQFSNSRSEMNVSTLELGDSALYLCASSWTTYTGELFFGEGSRLTVL.

V gene TRBV4-3 combines with J gene TRBJ1-6; D is unresolved. Germline V gene lookup returns CDR1 LGHNA and CDR2 YSLEER. Trimming took off 1 base at V and 2 bases at J, with 9 bases between the two ends. The CDR3 spans 16 residues. The CDR3 sequence is CASSQGGVPYNSPLHF. In DNA, the CDR3 is TGCGCCAGCAGCCAAGGTGGAGTCCCCTATAATTCACCCCTCCACTTT.

This sequence joins TRBV4-3 and TRBJ1-1; 9 nucleotides agree with TRBD1. Trimming at V came to 1 base and at J to 4 bases, leaving 7 bases not matched to a gene. Germline lookup yields CDR1 LGHNA and CDR2 YSLEER. The CDR3 has 16 residues. In nucleotides, the CDR3 is TGCGCCAGCAGCCAAGTCACAGGGGGCGTCGGCACTGAAGCTTTCTTT. It encodes CASSQVTGGVGTEAFF.

CDR3 residues: CASSLVRVNQPQHF. CDR3 DNA: TGTGCCAGCAGCTTAGTCAGGGTCAATCAGCCCCAGCATTTT. The chain is built from TRBV7-2 and TRBJ1-5, with D possibly TRBD1 on 5 matching bases. CDR1 and CDR2 from the germline V gene are SGHTA and FQGNSA. Trimming cost V 1 base and J 3 bases, with 7 bases left between them. The CDR3 length is 14 residues.

This clone was detected only once. The J gene is TRBJ2-7, the V gene TRBV28; TRBD2 might be the D (6 bases). Looked up from germline, CDR1 is MDHEN and CDR2 is SYDVKM. The CDR3 sequence is 12 residues long. V lost 5 bases and J lost 4, with 9 bases in between. The CDR3 is CASSGRQYEQYF. The CDR3 nucleotides are TGTGCCAGCAGTGGGAGGCAGTACGAGCAGTACTTC.

The rearrangement uses TRBV6-6 and TRBJ1-2; possible D gene TRBD1, 5 bases. V shed 7 bases and J shed 2 bases, with 14 bases lying between them. Germline assignment: CDR1 MNHNY and CDR2 SVGAGI (reference sequence). CDR3 length equals 14 residues. The CDR3 bases are TGTGCCAGCACCCTAGGCAGGGCCAACTATGGCTACACCTTC. Protein sequence: CASTLGRANYGYTF.

This clone occurred once. This sequence joins TRBV19 and TRBJ1-3; TRBD1 matches 10 bases. The germline CDR1 and CDR2 sequences are LNHDA and SQIVND (reference sequence). The V gene end was trimmed by 5 bases and the J gene end by 7 bases; junction bases not matched to a gene: 8. The CDR3 has 15 residues. CDR3 in DNA: TGTGCCAGTAGTGTCGACGGGACAGGGGTGAACACCATATATTTT. Translated, it gives CASSVDGTGVNTIYF.

The chain uses TRBV5-1 and TRBJ2-7, with a tentative D call TRBD2 (5 bases). The V gene's germline CDR1 is SGHRS and CDR2 YFSETQ. The germline V and J ends were trimmed by 9 bases and 1 base, with 14 bases remaining between them. The CDR3 covers 13 residues. The CDR3 here is CATREGPSYEQYF. The CDR3 DNA reads as TGCGCCACACGGGAAGGACCTTCCTACGAGCAGTACTTC.

The chain links TRBV3-1 (or the pseudogene TRBV3-2) to TRBJ1-1; no reliable D call. The CDR3 is 14 residues long. The V end lost 1 base, the J end lost 1 base, and 7 bases lay between the germline ends. CDR1 and CDR2 from the germline V gene are LGHDT and YNNKEL (reference sequence). The CDR3 reads CASSQVRGNTEAFF. The CDR3 region has the DNA TGTGCCAGCAGCCAAGTCAGAGGGAACACTGAAGCTTTCTTT.

The J gene is TRBJ1-4, the V gene TRBV9; D unclear. Germline V CDR1 and CDR2: SGDLS, YYNGEE. The V and J ends lost 2 bases and 3 bases respectively, with 14 bases between them. This CDR3 spans 16 amino acids. CDR3 residues: CASSVRGNLANEKLFF. Here the CDR3 DNA reads TGTGCCAGCAGCGTCCGGGGAAATCTAGCTAATGAAAAACTGTTTTTT.